Listed here are 3 T cell receptor beta chains from one sample, sequenced in a study of T cell responses to AZD1222 COVID-19 vaccine. The protocol was immunoSEQ multiplex PCR, while the TCRdb copy is restricted to in-frame clones and leaves out a portion. The table records 95,000 to 150,000 clones, roughly nine tenths of them present only once. The sequencing used peripheral blood, collected on day 0 of AZD1222 vaccination. These receptor sequences come from an adult in good health.

This clone was observed once. The J gene is TRBJ1-2, the V gene TRBV19; TRBD1 matches at 8 bases. The V segment lost 6 bases and the J segment 8 bases; nucleotides outside the gene matches: 5. The CDR3 runs to 12 residues. The germline gives CDR1 LNHDA, CDR2 SQIVND (reference sequence). The CDR3: CASRGTGHGYTF. Here the CDR3 DNA reads TGTGCCAGTAGAGGGACAGGTCACGGCTACACCTTC. The full variable domain, in which reference TRBV19 and TRBJ1-2 provide the parts outside the CDR3, is DGGITQSPKYLFRKEGQNVTLSCEQNLNHDAMYWYRQDPGQGLRLIYYSQIVNDFQKGDIAEGYSVSREKKESFPLTVTSAQKNPTAFYLCASRGTGHGYTFGSGTRLTVV.

The rearrangement links TRBV4-2 to TRBJ2-4; D is unresolved. Germline V lookup: CDR1 LGHNA, CDR2 YNFKEQ. V lost 1 base and J 0 bases, leaving 19 bases between the germline ends. The CDR3 covers 19 residues. In DNA, the CDR3 is TGTGCCAGCAGCCAAGTCGGTTCGGATGGCCTATTAGCCAAAAACATTCAGTACTTC. Amino acid sequence: CASSQVGSDGLLAKNIQYF.

The sample holds a few counts of this clone. V and J are TRBV27 and TRBJ1-1, with D possibly TRBD1 on 6 matching bases. V lost 2 bases, J lost 2 bases, and 18 bases lay in between. The CDR3 is 17 residues long. Germline V gives CDR1 MNHEY, CDR2 SMNVEV (reference sequence). The DNA of the CDR3 is TGTGCCAGCAGTTTAGTCGGGGGGCCGGTTGTTAACACTGAAGCTTTCTTT. Residues: CASSLVGGPVVNTEAFF.